The clone carrying this T cell receptor beta chain has just one count. Living in roughly 25 US areas, the participants were between roughly 18 and 90 years of age. This entry comes from a study of blood T cell repertoires in COVID-19. As for the study in general: T cells, B-cell-depleted T cells, or PBMCs supplied cDNA or gDNA.

Germline V lookup: CDR1 LGHNA, CDR2 YSLEER. The V gene lost 8 bases and the J gene lost 5 bases, with 21 bases spanning the gap. CDR3 length: 15 residues. Profiled with immunoSEQ multiplex PCR; TCRdb holds only in-frame clones, not every one. This sample has about 300,000 clones; around nine tenths occur once, and the top ten carry approximately 2.5%. Sequenced material: PBMCs or T cells enriched from blood (not recorded which). The gene calls are TRBV4-3 and TRBJ1-1, with TRBD1 as a possible D gene (6 bases). This receptor was obtained from a woman younger than 35 who had recovered from COVID-19. Here the CDR3 reads CASERGLGGGTEAFF. The CDR3 DNA reads as TGCGCCAGCGAAAGGGGCCTTGGGGGCGGGACTGAAGCTTTCTTT.